What follows describes a single TCR beta chain. Its antigen is currently unknown. This CDR3 spans 13 amino acids. V shed 0 bases and J shed 7 bases, with 8 bases lying between them. From germline, CDR1 is SGHTS and CDR2 YDEGEE. These data originate in a study of T cell responses to AZD1222 COVID-19 vaccine. Study in general: Pooling covered second doses at about 4 or about 12 weeks.

The protocol was immunoSEQ multiplex PCR, while the TCRdb copy is restricted to in-frame clones and leaves out a portion. Of more than 110,000 clones in the sample, around 93% are singletons; the top ten hold roughly 2.8%. Findings and limits, study-wide: Samples come after the peak T cell response, not at day 14.

The source material was peripheral blood, sampled on day 0 of AZD1222 vaccination. This TCR was recovered from an adult in good health. J is TRBJ2-4 and V is TRBV5-8; D unclear. CDR3 in DNA: TGTGCCAGCAGCTTGGGGTGGGGTAACATTCAGTACTTC. This codes for CASSLGWGNIQYF.